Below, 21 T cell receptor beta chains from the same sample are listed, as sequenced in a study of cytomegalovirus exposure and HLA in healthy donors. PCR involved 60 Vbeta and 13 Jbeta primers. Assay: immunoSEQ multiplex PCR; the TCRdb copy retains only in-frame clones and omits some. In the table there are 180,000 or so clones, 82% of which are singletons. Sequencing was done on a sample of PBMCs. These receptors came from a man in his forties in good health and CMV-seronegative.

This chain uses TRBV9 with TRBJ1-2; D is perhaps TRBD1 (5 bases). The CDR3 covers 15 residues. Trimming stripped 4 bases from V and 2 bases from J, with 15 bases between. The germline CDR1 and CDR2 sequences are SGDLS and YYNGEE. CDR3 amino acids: CASSLTRAGNYGYTF. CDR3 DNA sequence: TGTGCCAGCAGCCTCACAAGGGCAGGGAACTATGGCTACACCTTC.

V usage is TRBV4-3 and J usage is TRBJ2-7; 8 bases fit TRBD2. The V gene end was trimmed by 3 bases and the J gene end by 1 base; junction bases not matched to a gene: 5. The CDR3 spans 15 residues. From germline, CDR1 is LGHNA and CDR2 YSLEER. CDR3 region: CASSQEREPSYEQYF. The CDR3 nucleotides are TGCGCCAGCAGCCAGGAGCGGGAGCCTTCCTACGAGCAGTACTTC.

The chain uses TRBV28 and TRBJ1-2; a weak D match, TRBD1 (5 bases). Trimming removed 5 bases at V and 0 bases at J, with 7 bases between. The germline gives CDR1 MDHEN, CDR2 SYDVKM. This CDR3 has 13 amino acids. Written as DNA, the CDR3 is TGTGCCAGCAGTGACAGCGCTAACTATGGCTACACCTTC. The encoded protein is CASSDSANYGYTF.

CDR3 nucleotides: TGTGCCAGCAGCGCGGGGGGAGGGAATGAAAAACTGTTTTTT. Its translation: CASSAGGGNEKLFF. The V and J genes are TRBV28 and TRBJ1-4; weak D call: TRBD1 (5 bases). V shed 6 bases and J shed 5 bases, with 13 bases lying between them. The germline CDR1 and CDR2 sequences are MDHEN and SYDVKM. The CDR3 has 14 residues.

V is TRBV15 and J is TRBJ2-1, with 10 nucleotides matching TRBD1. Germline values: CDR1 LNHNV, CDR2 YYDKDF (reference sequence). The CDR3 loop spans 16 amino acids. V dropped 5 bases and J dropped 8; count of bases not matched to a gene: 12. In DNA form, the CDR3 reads TGTGCCACCAGCGCCCAAGACAGGGGGCGCAGGGATGAGCAGTTCTTC. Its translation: CATSAQDRGRRDEQFF.

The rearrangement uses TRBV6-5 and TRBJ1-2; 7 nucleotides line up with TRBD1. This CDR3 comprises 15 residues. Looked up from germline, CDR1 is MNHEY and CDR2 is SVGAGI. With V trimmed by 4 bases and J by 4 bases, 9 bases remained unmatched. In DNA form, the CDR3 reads TGTGCCAGCAGTTCCCACCCCCGGGACAGCTATGGCTACACCTTC. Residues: CASSSHPRDSYGYTF.

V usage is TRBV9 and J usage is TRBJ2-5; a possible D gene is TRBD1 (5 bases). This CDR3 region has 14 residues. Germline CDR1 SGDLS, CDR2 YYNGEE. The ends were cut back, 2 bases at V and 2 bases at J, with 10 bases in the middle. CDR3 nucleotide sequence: TGTGCCAGCAGCGTGACAGCTACTCAAGAGACCCAGTACTTC. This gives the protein CASSVTATQETQYF.

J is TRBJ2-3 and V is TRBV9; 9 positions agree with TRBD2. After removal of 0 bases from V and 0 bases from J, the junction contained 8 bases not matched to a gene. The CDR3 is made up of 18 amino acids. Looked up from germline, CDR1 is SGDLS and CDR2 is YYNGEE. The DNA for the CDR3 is TGTGCCAGCAGCGTAGGCCTAGCGGGGACCAGTAGCACAGATACGCAGTATTTT. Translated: CASSVGLAGTSSTDTQYF.

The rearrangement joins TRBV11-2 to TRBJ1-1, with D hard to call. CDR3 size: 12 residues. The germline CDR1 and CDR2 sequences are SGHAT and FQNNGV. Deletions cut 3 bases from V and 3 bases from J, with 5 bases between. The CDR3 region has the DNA TGTGCCAGCAGCTTGGCCCACACTGAAGCTTTCTTT. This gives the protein CASSLAHTEAFF.

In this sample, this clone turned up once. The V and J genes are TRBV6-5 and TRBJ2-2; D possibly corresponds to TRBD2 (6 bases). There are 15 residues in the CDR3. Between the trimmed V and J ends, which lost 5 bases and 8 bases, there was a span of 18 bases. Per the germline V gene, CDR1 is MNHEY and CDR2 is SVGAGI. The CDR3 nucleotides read TGTGCCAGCAGTAGTACAGGAGGGGTTTTTGGGGAGCTGTTTTTT. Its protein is CASSSTGGVFGELFF.

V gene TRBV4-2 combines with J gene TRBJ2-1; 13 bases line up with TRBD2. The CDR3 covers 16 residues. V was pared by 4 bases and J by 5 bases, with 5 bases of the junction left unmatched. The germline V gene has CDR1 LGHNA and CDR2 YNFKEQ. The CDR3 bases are TGTGCCAGCAGCCGCGGACTAGCGGGGGATAACAATGAGCAGTTCTTC. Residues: CASSRGLAGDNNEQFF.

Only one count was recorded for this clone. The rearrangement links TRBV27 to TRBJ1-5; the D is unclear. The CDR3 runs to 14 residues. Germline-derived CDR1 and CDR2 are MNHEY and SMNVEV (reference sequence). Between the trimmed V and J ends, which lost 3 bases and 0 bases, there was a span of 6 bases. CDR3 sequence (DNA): TGTGCCAGCAGTTTCGCAGTTAGCAATCAGCCCCAGCATTTT. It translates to CASSFAVSNQPQHF.

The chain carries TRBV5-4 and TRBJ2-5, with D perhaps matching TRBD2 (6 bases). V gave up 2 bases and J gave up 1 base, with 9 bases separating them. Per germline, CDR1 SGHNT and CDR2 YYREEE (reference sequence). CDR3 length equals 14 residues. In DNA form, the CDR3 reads TGTGCCAGCAGCTTAGACGGGGGCCAAGAGACCCAGTACTTC. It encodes CASSLDGGQETQYF.

CDR3 DNA: TGCAGCTCTCGGGGGGCGGAGGGCTACACCTTC. Translating it yields CSSRGAEGYTF. The V call is TRBV20-1, the J call TRBJ1-2; D is possibly TRBD1 (6 bases). The germline gives CDR1 DFQATT, CDR2 SNEGSKA (reference sequence). The CDR3 has 11 residues.

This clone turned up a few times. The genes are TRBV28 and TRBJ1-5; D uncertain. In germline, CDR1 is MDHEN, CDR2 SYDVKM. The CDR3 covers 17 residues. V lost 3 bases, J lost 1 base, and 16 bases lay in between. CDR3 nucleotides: TGTGCCAGCAGTTTTTTAAGGAGGCGATTAAGCAATCAGCCCCAGCATTTT. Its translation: CASSFLRRRLSNQPQHF.

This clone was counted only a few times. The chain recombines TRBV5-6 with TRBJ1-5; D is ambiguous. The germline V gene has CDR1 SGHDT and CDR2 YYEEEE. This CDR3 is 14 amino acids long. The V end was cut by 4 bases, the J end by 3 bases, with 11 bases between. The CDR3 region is CASSLDGFNQPQHF. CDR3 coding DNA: TGTGCCAGCAGCCTGGACGGGTTCAATCAGCCCCAGCATTTT.

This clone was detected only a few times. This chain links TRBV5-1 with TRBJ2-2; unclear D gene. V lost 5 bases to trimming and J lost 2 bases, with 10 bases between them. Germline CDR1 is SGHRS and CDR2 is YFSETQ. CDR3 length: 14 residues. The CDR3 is CASRTLPNTGELFF. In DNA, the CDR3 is TGCGCCAGCAGGACACTCCCAAACACCGGGGAGCTGTTTTTT.

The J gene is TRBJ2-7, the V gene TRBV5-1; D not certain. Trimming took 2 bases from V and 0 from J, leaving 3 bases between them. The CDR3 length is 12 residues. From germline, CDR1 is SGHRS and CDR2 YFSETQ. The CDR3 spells CASSFNSYEQYF. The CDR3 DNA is TGCGCCAGCAGCTTCAACTCCTACGAGCAGTACTTC. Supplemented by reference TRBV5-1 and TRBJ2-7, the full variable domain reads KAGVTQTPRYLIKTRGQQVTLSCSPISGHRSVSWYQQTPGQGLQFLFEYFSETQRNKGNFPGRFSGRQFSNSRSEMNVSTLELGDSALYLCASSFNSYEQYFGPGTRLTVT.

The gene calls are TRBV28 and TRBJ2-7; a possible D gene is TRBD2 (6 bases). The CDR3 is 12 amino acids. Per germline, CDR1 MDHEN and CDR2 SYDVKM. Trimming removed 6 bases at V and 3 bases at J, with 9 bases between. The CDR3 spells CASSGRLYEQYF. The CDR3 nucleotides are TGTGCCAGCAGCGGGAGACTCTACGAGCAGTACTTC.

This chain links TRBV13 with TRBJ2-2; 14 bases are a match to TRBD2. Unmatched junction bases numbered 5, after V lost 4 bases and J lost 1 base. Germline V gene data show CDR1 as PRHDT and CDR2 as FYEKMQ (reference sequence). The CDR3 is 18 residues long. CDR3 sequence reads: CASSSGTSGRGNTGELFF. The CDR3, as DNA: TGTGCCAGCAGCTCCGGGACTAGCGGGAGAGGGAACACCGGGGAGCTGTTTTTT. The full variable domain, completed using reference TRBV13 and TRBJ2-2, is AAGVIQSPRHLIKEKRETATLKCYPIPRHDTVYWYQQGPGQDPQFLISFYEKMQSDKGSIPDRFSAQQFSDYHSELNMSSLELGDSALYFCASSSGTSGRGNTGELFFGEGSRLTVL.

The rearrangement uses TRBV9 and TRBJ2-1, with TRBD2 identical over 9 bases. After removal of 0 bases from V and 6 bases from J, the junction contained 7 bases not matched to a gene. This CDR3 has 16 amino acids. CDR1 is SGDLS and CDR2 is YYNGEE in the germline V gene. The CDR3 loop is CASSVGAGGQVNEQFF. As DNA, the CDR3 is TGTGCCAGCAGCGTAGGCGCGGGGGGGCAGGTCAATGAGCAGTTCTTC. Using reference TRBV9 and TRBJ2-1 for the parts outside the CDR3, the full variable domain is DSGVTQTPKHLITATGQRVTLRCSPRSGDLSVYWYQQSLDQGLQFLIQYYNGEERAKGNILERFSAQQFPDLHSELNLSSLELGDSALYFCASSVGAGGQVNEQFFGPGTRLTVL.